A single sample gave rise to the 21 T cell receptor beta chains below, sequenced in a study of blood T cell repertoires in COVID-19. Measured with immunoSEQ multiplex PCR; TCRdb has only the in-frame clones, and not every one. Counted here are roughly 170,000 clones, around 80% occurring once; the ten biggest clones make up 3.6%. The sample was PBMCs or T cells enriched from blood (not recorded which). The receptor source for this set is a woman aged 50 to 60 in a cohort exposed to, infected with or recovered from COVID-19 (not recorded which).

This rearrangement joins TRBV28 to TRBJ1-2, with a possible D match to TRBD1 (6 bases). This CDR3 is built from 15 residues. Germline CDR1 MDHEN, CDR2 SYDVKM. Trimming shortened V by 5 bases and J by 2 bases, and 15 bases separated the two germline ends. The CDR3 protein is CASSRPTGENYGYTF. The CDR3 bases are TGTGCCAGCAGTCGGCCGACAGGCGAAAACTATGGCTACACCTTC.

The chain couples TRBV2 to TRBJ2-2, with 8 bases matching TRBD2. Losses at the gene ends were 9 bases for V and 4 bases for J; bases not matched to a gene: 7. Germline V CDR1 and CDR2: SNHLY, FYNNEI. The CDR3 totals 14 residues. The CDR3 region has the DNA TGTGCCAGTAGAGGGACTAGAGGCACCGGGGAGCTGTTTTTT. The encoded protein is CASRGTRGTGELFF.

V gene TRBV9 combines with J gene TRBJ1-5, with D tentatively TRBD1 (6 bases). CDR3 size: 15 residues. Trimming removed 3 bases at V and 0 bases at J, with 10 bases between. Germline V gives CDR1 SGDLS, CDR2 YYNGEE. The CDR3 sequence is CASSEGGYSNQPQHF. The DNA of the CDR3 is TGTGCCAGCAGCGAGGGGGGGTATAGCAATCAGCCCCAGCATTTT.

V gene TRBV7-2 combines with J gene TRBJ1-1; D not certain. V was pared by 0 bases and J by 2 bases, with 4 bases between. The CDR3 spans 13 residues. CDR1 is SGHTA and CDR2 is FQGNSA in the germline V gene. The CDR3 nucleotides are TGTGCCAGCAGCTTAGCTCCAAACACTGAAGCTTTCTTT. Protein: CASSLAPNTEAFF.

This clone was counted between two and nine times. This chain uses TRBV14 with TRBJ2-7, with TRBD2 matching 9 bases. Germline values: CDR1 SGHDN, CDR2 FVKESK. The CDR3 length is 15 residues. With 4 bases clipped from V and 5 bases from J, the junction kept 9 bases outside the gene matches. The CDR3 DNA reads TGTGCCAGCAGCCCGCCGGGACTAGCTATACACGAGCAGTACTTC. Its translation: CASSPPGLAIHEQYF.

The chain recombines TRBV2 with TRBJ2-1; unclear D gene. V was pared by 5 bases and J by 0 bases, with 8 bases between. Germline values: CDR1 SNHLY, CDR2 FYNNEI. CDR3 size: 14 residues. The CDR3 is CASSPSSSYNEQFF. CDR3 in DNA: TGTGCCAGCAGTCCTTCGAGCTCCTACAATGAGCAGTTCTTC. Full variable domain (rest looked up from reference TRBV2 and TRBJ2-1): EPEVTQTPSHQVTQMGQEVILRCVPISNHLYFYWYRQILGQKVEFLVSFYNNEISEKSEIFDDQFSVERPDGSNFTLKIRSTKLEDSAMYFCASSPSSSYNEQFFGPGTRLTVL.

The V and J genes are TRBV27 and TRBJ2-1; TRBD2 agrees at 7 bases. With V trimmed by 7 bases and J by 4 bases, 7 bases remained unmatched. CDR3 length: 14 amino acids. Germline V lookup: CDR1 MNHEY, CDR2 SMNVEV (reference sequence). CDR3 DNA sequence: TGTGCCAGCACCGAAAGCGGGAATTACAATGAGCAGTTCTTC. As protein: CASTESGNYNEQFF.

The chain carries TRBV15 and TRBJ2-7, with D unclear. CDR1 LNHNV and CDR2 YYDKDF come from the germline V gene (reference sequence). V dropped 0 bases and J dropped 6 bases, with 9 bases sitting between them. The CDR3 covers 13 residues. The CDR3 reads CATSRDRFGEQYF. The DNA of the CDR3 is TGTGCCACCAGCAGAGATCGGTTTGGCGAGCAGTACTTC.

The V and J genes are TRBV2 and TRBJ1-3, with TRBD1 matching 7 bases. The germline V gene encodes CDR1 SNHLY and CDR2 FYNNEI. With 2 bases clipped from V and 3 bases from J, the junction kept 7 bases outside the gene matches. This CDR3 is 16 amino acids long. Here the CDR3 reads CASSEHYTGVGNTIYF. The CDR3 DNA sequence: TGTGCCAGCAGTGAACACTATACAGGGGTTGGAAACACCATATATTTT.

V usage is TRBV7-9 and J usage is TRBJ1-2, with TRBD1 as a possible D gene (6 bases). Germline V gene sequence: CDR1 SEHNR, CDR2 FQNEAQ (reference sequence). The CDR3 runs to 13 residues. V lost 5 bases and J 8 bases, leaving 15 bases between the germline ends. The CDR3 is CASSPRGPDGYTF. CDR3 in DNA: TGTGCCAGCAGCCCCAGGGGTCCAGACGGCTACACCTTC.

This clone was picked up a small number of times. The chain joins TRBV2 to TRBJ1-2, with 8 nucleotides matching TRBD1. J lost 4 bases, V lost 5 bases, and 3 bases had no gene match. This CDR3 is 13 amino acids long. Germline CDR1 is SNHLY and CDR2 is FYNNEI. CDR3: CASSLGQAYGYTF. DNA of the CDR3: TGTGCCAGCAGTTTGGGACAGGCCTATGGCTACACCTTC.

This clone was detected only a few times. CDR3 coding DNA: TGTGCCAGCAGCCGATCAGGGGGCGAGGAAAAACTGTTTTTT. This sequence encodes CASSRSGGEEKLFF. V and J are TRBV6-6 and TRBJ1-4; 8 bases are a match to TRBD1. V dropped 6 bases and J dropped 8; count of bases not matched to a gene: 8. Looked up from germline, CDR1 is MNHNY and CDR2 is SVGAGI (reference sequence). The CDR3 covers 14 residues.

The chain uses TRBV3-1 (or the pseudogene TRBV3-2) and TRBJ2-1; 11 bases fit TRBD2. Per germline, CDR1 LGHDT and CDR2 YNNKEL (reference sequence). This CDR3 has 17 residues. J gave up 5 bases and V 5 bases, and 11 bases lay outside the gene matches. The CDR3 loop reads CASSAYEGLAGNNEQFF. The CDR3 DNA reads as TGTGCCAGCAGCGCCTACGAAGGACTAGCGGGTAACAATGAGCAGTTCTTC.

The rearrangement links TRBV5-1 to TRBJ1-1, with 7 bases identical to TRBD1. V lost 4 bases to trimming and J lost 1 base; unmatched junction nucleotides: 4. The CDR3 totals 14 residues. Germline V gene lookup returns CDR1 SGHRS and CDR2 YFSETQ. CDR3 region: CASSQRTGNTEAFF. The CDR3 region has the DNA TGCGCCAGCAGCCAAAGGACAGGGAACACTGAAGCTTTCTTT.

The CDR3 reads CASSFSGSTDTQYF. The CDR3 region has the DNA TGTGCCAGCAGTTTTTCAGGGAGCACAGATACGCAGTATTTT. V gene TRBV28 combines with J gene TRBJ2-3; D possibly corresponds to TRBD1 (5 bases). This CDR3 contains 14 residues. Germline values: CDR1 MDHEN, CDR2 SYDVKM. Trimming took 3 bases from V and 0 from J, leaving 7 bases between them.

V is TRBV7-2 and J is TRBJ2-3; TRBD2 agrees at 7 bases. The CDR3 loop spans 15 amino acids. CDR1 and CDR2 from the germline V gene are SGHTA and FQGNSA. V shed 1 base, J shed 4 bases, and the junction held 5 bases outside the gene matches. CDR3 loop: CASSLVGGPADTQYF. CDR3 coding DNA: TGTGCCAGCAGCTTAGTGGGAGGGCCGGCAGATACGCAGTATTTT.

This CDR3 is CASSSRGGRETQYF. The DNA for the CDR3 is TGCGCCAGCAGCTCGAGGGGAGGAAGGGAGACCCAGTACTTC. The chain employs TRBV5-1 and TRBJ2-5; tentative D call: TRBD2 (6 bases). This CDR3 comprises 14 residues. Germline CDR1 and CDR2: SGHRS and YFSETQ. V shed 3 bases and J shed 5 bases, with 14 bases lying between them.

CDR3 coding DNA: TGCGCCAGCAGCTTGGAGCGGGGGCACACTGAAGCTTTCTTT. It is translated as CASSLERGHTEAFF. The chain links TRBV5-1 to TRBJ1-1, with D possibly matching TRBD1 (6 bases). Germline values: CDR1 SGHRS, CDR2 YFSETQ. V gave up 0 bases and J gave up 3 bases, with 9 bases separating them. This CDR3 has 14 amino acids.

CDR3 sequence reads: CASGAGLQHF. Written as DNA, the CDR3 is TGTGCCAGTGGCGCGGGCCTCCAGCATTTT. The V and J genes are TRBV19 and TRBJ1-5; D is uncertain. In germline, CDR1 is LNHDA, CDR2 SQIVND (reference sequence). V lost 8 bases and J lost 12, with 11 bases in between. This CDR3 spans 10 amino acids.

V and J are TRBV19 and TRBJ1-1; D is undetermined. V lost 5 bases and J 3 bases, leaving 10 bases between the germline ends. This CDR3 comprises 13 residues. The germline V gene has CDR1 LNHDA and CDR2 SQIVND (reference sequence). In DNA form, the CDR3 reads TGTGCCAGTAGTGCCAGGAGGGACACTGAAGCTTTCTTT. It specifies CASSARRDTEAFF.

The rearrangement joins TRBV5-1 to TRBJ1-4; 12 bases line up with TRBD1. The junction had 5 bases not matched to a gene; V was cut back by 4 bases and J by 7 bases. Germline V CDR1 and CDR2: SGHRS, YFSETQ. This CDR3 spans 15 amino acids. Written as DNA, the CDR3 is TGCGCCAGCAGCCCGGGACAGGGGGCGCCTGAAAAACTGTTTTTT. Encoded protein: CASSPGQGAPEKLFF. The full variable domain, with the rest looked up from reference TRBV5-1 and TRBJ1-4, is KAGVTQTPRYLIKTRGQQVTLSCSPISGHRSVSWYQQTPGQGLQFLFEYFSETQRNKGNFPGRFSGRQFSNSRSEMNVSTLELGDSALYLCASSPGQGAPEKLFFGSGTQLSVL.